This section outlines one TCR beta chain sequence together with its context. The antigen remains unidentified. The data originate from a study of human T cells and chemical hapten exposure. Study as a whole: There were per-sample TCR yield variations, arising mainly from small pooled library volume differences. Findings of the study overall: After DPC sensitization, TCRs above 1 in 1000 frequency showed no change.

The study extracted total RNA from unfractionated whole blood. The study used a library that attached unique molecular identifiers to individual cDNA molecules. In TCRdb, the 5' RACE reads were re-called with MiXCR into one record per CDR3 protein. The top ten clones hold roughly 2.8% of a sample with roughly 110,000 distinct CDR3 sequences, roughly 19% of them seen once. V lost 5 bases and J 3 bases, leaving 23 bases between the germline ends. CDR1 and CDR2 from the germline V gene are MDHEN and SYDVKM. The CDR3 extends over 17 amino acids. The rearrangement uses TRBV28 and TRBJ2-7; D unresolved. The receptor comes from a human donor in good health. CDR3 loop: CASSTRVGSRLFYEQYF. The CDR3 nucleotides are TGTGCCAGCAGTACCCGAGTCGGTTCTCGGCTTTTCTACGAGCAGTACTTC.